This T cell receptor beta chain derives from a study of blood T cell repertoires in COVID-19 (dated by TCRdb to the early 2020s). Broadly, across the study: The collaborator samples originated in the United States, Italy and Spain and spanned the acute and convalescent phases of COVID-19. The material from the prospective study consisted of cDNA or gDNA derived from T cells, B-cell-depleted T cells, or PBMCs. Subjects who had been exposed to COVID-19, were actively infected with it, or had recovered from it provided the deeply sampled blood TCRbeta repertoires that made up the dataset. The repertoires were released in a freely available public database intended as a resource for research on the immune response to SARS-CoV-2. Samples were obtained from the ongoing ImmuneRACE study (first 160 participants) and from about 1,300 subjects provided by 6 global collaborators. The sample metadata nearly always contained a de-identified subject ID, COVID-19 status, age in years and sex. Where available, HLA class I and class II types were taken from metadata supplied by the sample provider and were not determined by assay-based typing.

From the germline V gene (reference sequence), CDR1 is SEHNR and CDR2 is FQNEAQ. At the junction V is shortened by 1 base and J by 7 bases, with 13 bases in between. The cysteine opens and the phenylalanine closes a CDR3 of 14 amino acids. Only the CDR3 part of the read is kept: 42 bases, read in frame from the first base. As regards this clone: Its cognate antigen has yet to be identified. Base qualities are missing; no much larger clone stands one base away.

Participants in the prospective study were aged roughly 18 to 100 years, lived in some 24 United States geographic areas, and enrolled through a virtual design. In the prospective study, participants were assigned to cohorts based on the clinical history participants reported in a screening survey and a study questionnaire. In the prospective study, mobile phlebotomists collected whole blood, serum and a nasopharyngeal or oropharyngeal swab from each participant. Prospective study participants could optionally give additional blood draws and questionnaires over an approximately 2-month period. Prospective study blood samples were shipped either frozen or at room temperature before DNA extraction. Overall study outcomes, separate from this receptor: The amount of clinical and demographic metadata varied by source and participant and was provided uncurated.

TCRbeta CDR3 regions were amplified from genomic DNA by means of the immunoSEQ Assay, a bias-controlled multiplex PCR. In the source study's methods: Within the assay, amplification of reference gene primers was used to estimate how many nucleated cells each sample contained. To quantify the absolute abundance of each unique TCRbeta CDR3 rearrangement, sequence reads were collapsed and filtered. For each sample, productive Simpson clonality was calculated by taking the square root of Simpson's diversity index across productive rearrangements. Not all clones reach the TCRdb copy of this immuneACCESS table, which keeps in-frame sequences only. Checked studies attribute under half of the gap to unresolved V genes and leave the rest unexplained. The V and J calls and clone size are taken from that table; D and trimming were inferred from the DNA. The sample includes 250,000 to 350,000 clones, with around 87% observed a single time. Of the sample, around 4.5% falls within the top ten clones.

Source material: PBMCs or T cells enriched from blood (not recorded which). The source of this sequence is a woman under 30 with acute COVID-19. The V and J segments used are TRBV7-9 and TRBJ2-5, with TRBD2 perhaps the D gene, on 7 matching bases. The nucleotides read TGTGCCAGCAGCTTAGGGGGGGGCCACGGGACCCAGTACTTC. Its product reads: CASSLGGGHGTQYF.